The 17 T cell receptor beta chains presented below share a single source sample, sequenced in a study of blood T cell repertoires in COVID-19. The assay was immunoSEQ multiplex PCR, and TCRdb's table has in-frame clones only and misses some. The sample records around 230,000 clones, 84% being singletons. The sequenced sample consisted of peripheral blood. The source is a middle-aged man who had recovered from COVID-19.

This clone was recorded once. The chain links TRBV7-2 to TRBJ2-1; D remains ambiguous. Deletions cut 3 bases from V and 5 bases from J, with 5 bases between. The length of the CDR3 is 12 residues. Germline V gene sequence: CDR1 SGHTA, CDR2 FQGNSA. CDR3 coding DNA: TGTGCCAGCAGCTTGGCGGACAATGAGCAGTTCTTC. Protein product: CASSLADNEQFF.

As regards this clone: The sample holds other DNA sequences that translate to the same CDR3. This chain connects TRBV9 to TRBJ2-3, with D perhaps matching TRBD1 (5 bases). V lost 0 bases and J 1 base, leaving 9 bases between the germline ends. Germline CDR1 is SGDLS and CDR2 is YYNGEE. The CDR3 has 15 amino acids. The CDR3 loop reads CASSVVGDGTDTQYF. Written as DNA, the CDR3 is TGTGCCAGCAGCGTAGTAGGGGATGGCACAGATACGCAGTATTTT. Based on the CDR3 plus reference TRBV9 and TRBJ2-3, the full variable domain is DSGVTQTPKHLITATGQRVTLRCSPRSGDLSVYWYQQSLDQGLQFLIQYYNGEERAKGNILERFSAQQFPDLHSELNLSSLELGDSALYFCASSVVGDGTDTQYFGPGTRLTVL.

This chain links TRBV30 with TRBJ1-2, with 7 bases aligning to TRBD1. The trim removed 5 bases at V and 6 bases at J, leaving 12 bases unmatched. The CDR3 is 14 residues long. Germline V gene lookup returns CDR1 GTSNPN and CDR2 SVGIG (reference sequence). CDR3 bases: TGTGCCTGGGGCCCAGGGGGGTTAAGGGATGGCTACACCTTC. Encoded protein: CAWGPGGLRDGYTF. Full variable domain (rest looked up from reference TRBV30 and TRBJ1-2): SQTIHQWPATLVQPVGSPLSLECTVEGTSNPNLYWYRQAAGRGLQLLFYSVGIGQISSEVPQNLSASRPQDRQFILSSKKLLLSDSGFYLCAWGPGGLRDGYTFGSGTRLTVV.

The rearrangement joins TRBV5-4 to TRBJ2-1; a weak D match, TRBD2 (5 bases). The V gene's germline CDR1 is SGHNT and CDR2 YYREEE (reference sequence). The CDR3 totals 15 residues. The germline V and J ends were trimmed by 0 bases and 7 bases, with 14 bases remaining between them. The CDR3 bases are TGTGCCAGCAGCTTGGAGAGGTCGGGGTCGAATGAGCAGTTCTTC. It codes for CASSLERSGSNEQFF.

The chain links TRBV29-1 to TRBJ1-2; the D gene is possibly TRBD1 (5 bases). CDR3 length: 14 residues. Trimming stripped 4 bases from V and 4 bases from J, with 16 bases between. Per germline, CDR1 SQVTM and CDR2 ANQGSEA. CDR3 sequence reads: CSVVRGPEVYGYTF. The CDR3 DNA sequence: TGCAGCGTTGTGCGGGGACCCGAGGTCTATGGCTACACCTTC.

The chain employs TRBV12-5 and TRBJ2-1; 14 bases align to TRBD2. Losses at the gene ends were 6 bases for V and 6 bases for J; bases not matched to a gene: 4. This CDR3 has 15 residues. CDR1 and CDR2 from the germline V gene are LGHNT and FRNRAP. In nucleotides, the CDR3 is TGTGCTAGTGGCCTGACTAGCGGGAGGGGCAATGAGCAGTTCTTC. It yields the protein CASGLTSGRGNEQFF.

V gene TRBV11-2 combines with J gene TRBJ2-7; 15 positions match TRBD2. With 4 bases clipped from V and 7 bases from J, the junction kept 8 bases outside the gene matches. The germline gives CDR1 SGHAT, CDR2 FQNNGV. The CDR3 extends over 16 amino acids. The CDR3 sequence is CASSYRGLAGGREQYF. The CDR3 DNA sequence: TGTGCCAGCAGCTACCGCGGACTAGCGGGAGGGCGGGAGCAGTACTTC.

The chain joins TRBV7-2 to TRBJ2-3, with TRBD1 matching over 7 bases. Trimming removed 4 bases from V and 10 bases from J; junction bases left unmatched: 14. Germline V CDR1 and CDR2: SGHTA, FQGNSA. This CDR3 contains 15 residues. Here the CDR3 DNA reads TGTGCCAGCAGCTGGACCGGGACAGCCCCTTATGCGCAGTATTTT. It specifies CASSWTGTAPYAQYF.

The CDR3, as DNA: TGTGCCAGCAGCTTATGGGAACGGGGAACAAACGAGCAGTACTTC. As protein: CASSLWERGTNEQYF. The rearrangement links TRBV7-9 to TRBJ2-7; a weak D match, TRBD2 (5 bases). V lost 2 bases, J lost 5 bases, and 16 bases lay in between. The germline V gene has CDR1 SEHNR and CDR2 FQNEAQ (reference sequence). This CDR3 contains 15 residues.

The chain carries TRBV5-1 and TRBJ2-5; TRBD2 matches 11 bases. Losses at the gene ends were 2 bases for V and 5 bases for J; bases not matched to a gene: 11. The CDR3 runs to 17 residues. CDR1 is SGHRS and CDR2 is YFSETQ in the germline V gene. CDR3 bases: TGCGCCAGCAGCTTTACGGGACTAGCGGTTAGGCTGGAGACCCAGTACTTC. Translating gives CASSFTGLAVRLETQYF. The full variable domain, in which reference TRBV5-1 and TRBJ2-5 provide the parts outside the CDR3, is KAGVTQTPRYLIKTRGQQVTLSCSPISGHRSVSWYQQTPGQGLQFLFEYFSETQRNKGNFPGRFSGRQFSNSRSEMNVSTLELGDSALYLCASSFTGLAVRLETQYFGPGTRLLVL.

This clone was seen a single time. Relative to the germline gene, one junction end is altered; a read error may explain this. The CDR3 DNA follows: TGTGCTAGCAGCCCTCAGGGAATCGAGACCCAGTACTTC. It translates to CASSPQGIETQYF. V is TRBV7-7 and J is TRBJ2-5; D is perhaps TRBD1 (5 bases). CDR1 and CDR2 from the germline V gene are SSHAT and FNYEAQ (reference sequence). CDR3 size: 13 residues.

This rearrangement joins TRBV7-2 to TRBJ1-3, with a weak D call TRBD1 (5 bases). Looked up from germline, CDR1 is SGHTA and CDR2 is FQGNSA. V shed 0 bases and J shed 0 bases, with 12 bases lying between them. The CDR3 is 17 amino acids. The CDR3 reads CASSLAGTRYSGNTIYF. The DNA of the CDR3 is TGTGCCAGCAGCTTAGCCGGGACTAGATACTCTGGAAACACCATATATTTT.

This sequence joins TRBV9 and TRBJ2-5; no definite D call. The length of the CDR3 is 15 residues. The V gene's germline CDR1 is SGDLS and CDR2 YYNGEE. V lost 0 bases and J lost 5, with 14 bases in between. This CDR3 reads CASSVGVAPRETQYF. CDR3 nucleotide sequence: TGTGCCAGCAGCGTAGGTGTTGCCCCCCGGGAGACCCAGTACTTC.

J is TRBJ2-1 and V is TRBV9, with D tentatively TRBD2 (6 bases). Germline V CDR1 and CDR2: SGDLS, YYNGEE. The V end was cut by 3 bases, the J end by 9 bases, with 13 bases between. There are 13 residues in the CDR3. CDR3 sequence: CASSGSGLGEQFF. For the CDR3, the DNA is TGTGCCAGCAGCGGTAGCGGTCTGGGTGAGCAGTTCTTC.

The gene calls are TRBV6-5 and TRBJ1-2, with D possibly TRBD1 on 5 matching bases. Germline V lookup: CDR1 MNHEY, CDR2 SVGAGI. Trimming took off 5 bases at V and 5 bases at J, with 9 bases between the two ends. The CDR3 has 12 residues. CDR3: CASSRTPYGYTF. CDR3 nucleotide sequence: TGTGCCAGCAGTAGGACACCTTATGGCTACACCTTC.

The rearrangement joins TRBV5-1 to TRBJ1-2; weak D call: TRBD1 (5 bases). This CDR3 comprises 13 residues. V gave up 0 bases and J gave up 6 bases, with 9 bases separating them. Germline CDR1 and CDR2: SGHRS and YFSETQ. CDR3 region: CASSLEGYDGYTF. The CDR3, as DNA: TGCGCCAGCAGCTTGGAGGGGTACGATGGCTACACCTTC. Together with reference TRBV5-1 and TRBJ1-2, the CDR3 gives the full variable domain: KAGVTQTPRYLIKTRGQQVTLSCSPISGHRSVSWYQQTPGQGLQFLFEYFSETQRNKGNFPGRFSGRQFSNSRSEMNVSTLELGDSALYLCASSLEGYDGYTFGSGTRLTVV.

This clone was recorded a few times. The V gene is TRBV7-2, the J gene TRBJ2-2; 7 nucleotides match TRBD1. J was trimmed by 4 bases and V by 6 bases; bases with no gene match: 11. Germline V gene lookup returns CDR1 SGHTA and CDR2 FQGNSA. This CDR3 spans 16 amino acids. The CDR3 sequence: CASRSDREPPTGELFF. CDR3 coding DNA: TGTGCCAGCAGGTCCGACAGGGAACCCCCCACCGGGGAGCTGTTTTTT.